This TCR beta chain emerged from a study of cytomegalovirus exposure and HLA in healthy donors. Findings of the study overall: The study assumed roughly uniform donor sequencing depth for presence/absence analyses.

PCR was performed using 60 Vbeta and 13 Jbeta primers. Some clones are missing from TCRdb's copy, which holds only in-frame ones; the method was immunoSEQ multiplex PCR. The sample contains 150,000 to 200,000 clones, 70% to 90% of which appear only once. This CDR3 contains 13 residues. From germline, CDR1 is MNHEY and CDR2 SVGAGI. Trimming took 2 bases from V and 2 from J, leaving 7 bases between them. To note about this clone: Its antigen is currently unknown.

This sequence joins TRBV6-5 and TRBJ2-7; TRBD1 is a possible D gene (6 bases). This TCR was recovered from a man younger than 35 in good health and CMV-seropositive. The sample taken for sequencing was PBMCs. CDR3 DNA: TGTGCCAGCAGTTACCGGGACACCTACGAGCAGTACTTC. Its translation: CASSYRDTYEQYF.